The 22 T cell receptor beta chains in this list originate from one sample, sequenced in a study of cytomegalovirus exposure and HLA in healthy donors. It was with 60 Vbeta and 13 Jbeta primers that the PCR ran. The repertoire was sequenced with immunoSEQ multiplex PCR; TCRdb's copy has only in-frame clones and lacks some. Found here are roughly 160,000 clones, 70% to 80% of them singletons; the top ten hold 1.2% to 1.5%. The sample consisted of PBMCs. Every receptor here comes from a man between 60 and 75 years old in good health and CMV-seronegative.

The chain employs TRBV9 and TRBJ2-7; 10 nucleotides match TRBD2. The V gene's germline CDR1 is SGDLS and CDR2 YYNGEE. The CDR3 is made up of 16 amino acids. V lost 3 bases to trimming and J lost 7 bases; unmatched junction nucleotides: 13. CDR3 nucleotides: TGTGCCAGCAGCGAACCGCCGGGGATAGCGGGAGGTGAGCAGTACTTC. It specifies CASSEPPGIAGGEQYF.

The J gene is TRBJ2-1, the V gene TRBV4-3; TRBD2 matches at 9 bases. The length of the CDR3 is 17 residues. Trimming cost V 1 base and J 0 bases; bases outside gene matches: 4. Germline V CDR1 and CDR2: LGHNA, YSLEER. CDR3 region: CASSQVISGSSYNEQFF. The CDR3 DNA sequence: TGCGCCAGCAGCCAAGTCATTAGCGGGAGCTCCTACAATGAGCAGTTCTTC.

This chain joins TRBV19 and TRBJ1-5, with TRBD1 matching 9 bases. Germline values: CDR1 LNHDA, CDR2 SQIVND (reference sequence). The trim removed 5 bases at V and 4 bases at J, leaving 6 bases unmatched. The CDR3 totals 15 residues. The CDR3 bases are TGTGCCAGTAGTCCCGGGACAGGGTTGAATCAGCCCCAGCATTTT. It yields the protein CASSPGTGLNQPQHF.

The chain carries TRBV11-3 and TRBJ2-5, with D unresolved. The V gene's germline CDR1 is SGHNT and CDR2 YENEEA. This CDR3 contains 13 residues. Trimming pared 0 bases from V and 4 bases from J, leaving 6 bases between. This CDR3 reads CASSLDAGETQYF. The CDR3 region has the DNA TGTGCCAGCAGCTTAGACGCCGGAGAGACCCAGTACTTC.

The rearrangement uses TRBV7-2 and TRBJ1-5; D unclear. The CDR3 runs 14 residues. Germline V gene data show CDR1 as SGHTA and CDR2 as FQGNSA. Trimming stripped 1 base from V and 5 bases from J, with 9 bases between. CDR3 region: CASSLGLLDQPQHF. DNA for the CDR3: TGTGCCAGCAGCTTAGGCCTTCTAGATCAGCCCCAGCATTTT.

The gene calls are TRBV6-5 and TRBJ1-2, with D maybe TRBD1 (5 bases). The CDR3 is 15 residues long. V was shortened by 0 bases and J by 2 bases, with 10 bases between the two germline ends. The germline V gene has CDR1 MNHEY and CDR2 SVGAGI. This chain's CDR3 is CASSYSIRQNYGYTF. As DNA, the CDR3 is TGTGCCAGCAGTTACTCGATTCGACAGAACTATGGCTACACCTTC.

The chain is built from TRBV10-3 and TRBJ1-5, with no clear D. V was trimmed by 8 bases and J by 4 bases, leaving 12 bases between them. Germline V gene sequence: CDR1 ENHRY, CDR2 SYGVKD. The CDR3 consists of 13 residues. The CDR3 here is CAISAASNQPQHF. DNA of the CDR3: TGTGCCATCTCCGCGGCATCAAATCAGCCCCAGCATTTT.

The chain employs TRBV11-2 and TRBJ2-7; D gene uncertain. V was trimmed by 5 bases and J by 0 bases, leaving 11 bases between them. Germline lookup yields CDR1 SGHAT and CDR2 FQNNGV. This CDR3 region has 14 residues. The CDR3 bases are TGTGCCAGCAGCCCTAGGCGGAACTCCTACGAGCAGTACTTC. It encodes CASSPRRNSYEQYF.

Only a few counts were recorded for this clone. This chain uses TRBV7-2 with TRBJ2-5; 8 nucleotides match TRBD2. Germline CDR1 SGHTA, CDR2 FQGNSA. The CDR3 loop spans 15 amino acids. V shed 2 bases and J 1 base; nucleotides not matched to a gene: 3. The CDR3 spells CASSLQRGPQETQYF. The CDR3 region has the DNA TGTGCCAGCAGCTTACAGCGGGGGCCCCAAGAGACCCAGTACTTC. Based on the CDR3 plus reference TRBV7-2 and TRBJ2-5, the full variable domain is GAGVSQSPSNKVTEKGKDVELRCDPISGHTALYWYRQSLGQGLEFLIYFQGNSAPDKSGLPSDRFSAERTGGSVSTLTIQRTQQEDSAVYLCASSLQRGPQETQYFGPGTRLLVL.

V and J are TRBV5-1 and TRBJ2-1; 13 nucleotides line up with TRBD2. V shed 2 bases and J 5 bases; nucleotides not matched to a gene: 7. Germline V gene sequence: CDR1 SGHRS, CDR2 YFSETQ. This CDR3 comprises 17 residues. CDR3 sequence reads: CASSFSRLAGGDNEQFF. As DNA, the CDR3 is TGCGCCAGCAGCTTTTCCCGACTAGCGGGAGGAGACAATGAGCAGTTCTTC.

V gene TRBV29-1 combines with J gene TRBJ2-1, with a possible D match to TRBD2 (5 bases). CDR3 length: 15 amino acids. The V gene's germline CDR1 is SQVTM and CDR2 ANQGSEA. Trimming cost V 1 base and J 3 bases, with 13 bases left between them. CDR3 DNA: TGCAGCGTTGAAGTAGCCGGGAACAACTACAATGAGCAGTTCTTC. It encodes CSVEVAGNNYNEQFF.

This clone was observed a few times. This chain uses TRBV4-1 with TRBJ2-3; 10 nucleotides match TRBD2. J was trimmed by 2 bases and V by 1 base; bases with no gene match: 6. From germline, CDR1 is MGHRA and CDR2 YSYEKL. The CDR3 runs to 17 residues. DNA for the CDR3: TGCGCCAGCAGCCAAGTTGGACTAGCGGCATCCACAGATACGCAGTATTTT. Protein product: CASSQVGLAASTDTQYF.

The rearrangement links TRBV11-3 to TRBJ2-3, with 9 bases identical to TRBD1. V was pared by 1 base and J by 5 bases, with 1 base of the junction left unmatched. The germline CDR1 and CDR2 sequences are SGHNT and YENEEA. CDR3 length equals 14 residues. This chain's CDR3 is CASSLGDRVDTQYF. The CDR3 DNA reads as TGTGCCAGCAGCTTAGGGGACAGGGTAGATACGCAGTATTTT.

J is TRBJ2-5 and V is TRBV19; D ambiguous. The V gene's germline CDR1 is LNHDA and CDR2 SQIVND (reference sequence). V lost 3 bases and J lost 5, with 10 bases in between. This CDR3 contains 13 residues. The CDR3 is CASSIQVRETQYF. The CDR3 DNA is TGTGCCAGTAGTATTCAGGTTAGGGAGACCCAGTACTTC.

This chain links TRBV30 with TRBJ2-6; D is uncertain. Germline CDR1 is GTSNPN and CDR2 is SVGIG (reference sequence). The CDR3 runs to 17 residues. V shed 1 base and J shed 1 base, with 14 bases lying between them. In DNA form, the CDR3 reads TGTGCCTGGAGTGCAGGAATACTTCGATCTGGGGCCAACGTCCTGACTTTC. This sequence encodes CAWSAGILRSGANVLTF.

The rearrangement joins TRBV6-5 to TRBJ2-7, with a weak D call TRBD2 (5 bases). CDR1 and CDR2 from the germline V gene are MNHEY and SVGAGI. V was trimmed by 0 bases and J by 0 bases, leaving 9 bases between them. This CDR3 is built from 15 residues. DNA of the CDR3: TGTGCCAGCAGTTACTCTACGGGGAGCTCCTACGAGCAGTACTTC. Translation: CASSYSTGSSYEQYF.

V usage is TRBV18 and J usage is TRBJ1-5, with TRBD1 matching 7 bases. Germline assignment: CDR1 KGHSH and CDR2 LQKENI. This CDR3 is built from 17 residues. V trimming: 2 bases; J trimming: 0 bases; junction bases outside the gene matches: 7. The CDR3 DNA is TGTGCCAGCTCACCAGTGGCAGGGGGTGATAGCAATCAGCCCCAGCATTTT. Protein: CASSPVAGGDSNQPQHF.

This clone showed up just once. CDR3 coding DNA: TGTGCCAGTAGCCGCGGGACGGGGGTAGTGAACACTGAAGCTTTCTTT. As protein: CASSRGTGVVNTEAFF. The chain carries TRBV19 and TRBJ1-1, with D tentatively TRBD1 (5 bases). From germline, CDR1 is LNHDA and CDR2 SQIVND (reference sequence). CDR3 length: 16 amino acids. V lost 6 bases to trimming and J lost 0 bases, with 17 bases between them. Combining the CDR3 with reference TRBV19 and TRBJ1-1 gives the whole variable domain DGGITQSPKYLFRKEGQNVTLSCEQNLNHDAMYWYRQDPGQGLRLIYYSQIVNDFQKGDIAEGYSVSREKKESFPLTVTSAQKNPTAFYLCASSRGTGVVNTEAFFGQGTRLTVV.

A note on this clone: Relative to the germline gene, one junction end is altered; a read error may explain this. The chain joins TRBV7-9 to TRBJ1-2; a possible D gene is TRBD1 (6 bases). The CDR3 is 17 residues long. Germline lookup yields CDR1 SEHNR and CDR2 FQNEAQ (reference sequence). The CDR3, as DNA: TGTTCCAGCAGCTTAAACGGGGGGGGCAGGGCCCTCTATGGCTACACCTTC. Translating gives CSSSLNGGGRALYGYTF.

This clone came up a few times. The chain employs TRBV10-2 and TRBJ2-1; 14 nucleotides align to TRBD2. Trimming took 3 bases from V and 2 from J; bases not matched to a gene: 12. CDR1 and CDR2 from the germline V gene are WSHSY and SAAADI. This CDR3 is 20 amino acids long. CDR3 in amino acids: CASSDNPGTSGSTPYNEQFF. As DNA, the CDR3 is TGCGCCAGCAGTGACAACCCCGGGACTAGCGGGAGTACCCCCTACAATGAGCAGTTCTTC.

V gene TRBV7-2 combines with J gene TRBJ1-6; D gene ambiguous. CDR3 length: 14 amino acids. CDR1 is SGHTA and CDR2 is FQGNSA in the germline V gene. The V gene lost 3 bases and the J gene lost 2 bases, with 5 bases spanning the gap. For the CDR3, the DNA is TGTGCCAGCAGCTTCCAGGCCTATAATTCACCCCTCCACTTT. Protein sequence: CASSFQAYNSPLHF.

The chain employs TRBV5-1 and TRBJ2-1; 13 bases fit TRBD2. V lost 0 bases to trimming and J lost 5 bases; unmatched junction nucleotides: 5. The CDR3 runs to 17 residues. Germline V lookup: CDR1 SGHRS, CDR2 YFSETQ. In nucleotides, the CDR3 is TGCGCCAGCAGCTTGGTTGGGACTAGCGGGACCCACAATGAGCAGTTCTTC. Its translation is CASSLVGTSGTHNEQFF.